These 4 T cell receptor beta chains were all obtained from the same sample, sequenced in a study of blood T cell repertoires in COVID-19. Repertoires were generated with immunoSEQ multiplex PCR, while TCRdb's copy carries only in-frame clones and drops some. The sample records 400,000 or so clones, roughly 88% being singletons. The source material was PBMCs or T cells enriched from blood (not recorded which). The receptors stem from a man between 18 and 29 years old who had recovered from COVID-19.

On this clone itself: The sample has other DNA sequences that encode this CDR3 too. This chain connects TRBV3-1 (or the pseudogene TRBV3-2) to TRBJ1-5, with unresolved D. Trimming stripped 0 bases from V and 5 bases from J, with 5 bases between. Per the germline V gene, CDR1 is LGHDT and CDR2 is YNNKEL (reference sequence). The CDR3 runs to 13 residues. CDR3 loop: CASSQDRDQPQHF. DNA for the CDR3: TGTGCCAGCAGCCAAGATCGTGATCAGCCCCAGCATTTT.

The chain has TRBV28 and TRBJ2-7; 13 bases agree with TRBD2. The germline CDR1 and CDR2 sequences are MDHEN and SYDVKM. The trim removed 4 bases at V and 7 bases at J, leaving 13 bases unmatched. The CDR3 spans 17 residues. In DNA, the CDR3 is TGTGCCAGCAGTTGGGAATGGACTAGCGGGGGCTCCTGGGAGCAGTACTTC. Its translation is CASSWEWTSGGSWEQYF.

This clone showed up just once. The CDR3 nucleotides are TGTGCTAGTGGTTTGGTACCAGGGGGGTATTATGGCTACACCTTC. It codes for CASGLVPGGYYGYTF. J is TRBJ1-2 and V is TRBV12-5; 7 nucleotides align to TRBD1. This CDR3 is 15 amino acids long. After removal of 0 bases from V and 5 bases from J, the junction contained 6 bases not matched to a gene. Germline values: CDR1 LGHNT, CDR2 FRNRAP. The entire variable domain, with the rest obtained from reference TRBV12-5 and TRBJ1-2, is as follows: DARVTQTPRHKVTEMGQEVTMRCQPILGHNTVFWYRQTMMQGLELLAYFRNRAPLDDSGMPKDRFSAEMPDATLATLKIQPSEPRDSAVYFCASGLVPGGYYGYTFGSGTRLTVV.

The V and J genes are TRBV29-1 and TRBJ2-2, with 8 bases that match TRBD1. Unmatched junction bases numbered 6, after V lost 6 bases and J lost 6 bases. The CDR3 consists of 13 residues. CDR1 SQVTM and CDR2 ANQGSEA come from the germline V gene. In DNA, the CDR3 is TGCAGCGTCCGGACAGGGTTCGCCGGGGAGCTGTTTTTT. Protein: CSVRTGFAGELFF.